The 8 T cell receptor beta chains presented below share a single source sample, sequenced in a study of Graves' ophthalmopathy and Graves' hyperthyroidism. RNA transcripts provided the template for amplifying TCR beta CDR3 regions. The authors performed first-round RT-PCR with HTBI primers and then a second-round multiplex PCR. In TCRdb, the multiplex PCR reads were re-called with MiXCR into one record per CDR3 protein. The sample holds more than 1,000,000 distinct CDR3 sequences, around a third seen once. Material for sequencing was peripheral blood or thyroid tissue (not recorded which). These receptors were taken from an adult man with Graves' hyperthyroidism.

This clonotype was seen only once. The junction does not match germline at one end; this may be a read error. This rearrangement joins TRBV24-1 to TRBJ2-5, with D possibly being TRBD2 (5 bases). This CDR3 has 13 amino acids. CDR1 is KGHDR, CDR2 SFDVKD, per germline. For the CDR3, the DNA is TGTGCCACGGGAACCGACTACCAAGAGACCCAATACTTC. As protein: CATGTDYQETQYF.

The genes are TRBV12-3 or TRBV12-4 and TRBJ1-5, with a weak D call TRBD1 (5 bases). This CDR3 is 13 amino acids long. V dropped 8 bases and J dropped 6 bases, with 14 bases sitting between them. The CDR3 region is CASARDRFQPQHF. CDR3 DNA: TGTGCCAGCGCCCGGGACCGCTTTCAGCCCCAGCATTTT.

This clonotype was observed at least ten times. V usage is TRBV20-1 and J usage is TRBJ1-2; possibly TRBD1 for D (5 bases). The V and J ends lost 0 bases and 5 bases respectively, with 10 bases between them. Looked up from germline, CDR1 is DFQATT and CDR2 is SNEGSKA (reference sequence). The CDR3 covers 13 residues. The CDR3 loop is CSAREGGSYGYTF. The CDR3 bases are TGCAGTGCTAGAGAGGGGGGGTCGTATGGCTACACCTTC.

In regard to this clonotype: A read error is likely, as this CDR3 ends without the conserved phenylalanine or tryptophan. Because the CDR3's place on the DNA is in doubt, the DNA is left out and the CDR3 is given as listed by TCRdb. This chain uses TRBV20-1 with TRBJ2-5. Germline lookup yields CDR1 DFQATT and CDR2 SNEGSKA (reference sequence). The CDR3 length is 9 residues, termini included. CDR3 in amino acids: CSAAHRQAS.

This sequence joins TRBV30 and TRBJ1-2, with D maybe TRBD1 (5 bases). The V end lost 5 bases, the J end lost 2 bases, and 6 bases lay between the germline ends. Per the germline V gene, CDR1 is GTSNPN and CDR2 is SVGIG (reference sequence). The CDR3 has 11 amino acids. CDR3 nucleotide sequence: TGTGCCTGGGGGGGGAACTATGGCTACACCTTC. Its protein product is CAWGGNYGYTF. Full variable domain (outside the CDR3, taken from reference TRBV30 and TRBJ1-2): SQTIHQWPATLVQPVGSPLSLECTVEGTSNPNLYWYRQAAGRGLQLLFYSVGIGQISSEVPQNLSASRPQDRQFILSSKKLLLSDSGFYLCAWGGNYGYTFGSGTRLTVV.

This clonotype has just a few counts. The genes are TRBV7-9 and TRBJ1-4; TRBD1 might be the D (5 bases). The CDR3 is made up of 14 amino acids. V lost 4 bases and J 8 bases, leaving 14 bases between the germline ends. Germline V gene sequence: CDR1 SEHNR, CDR2 FQNEAQ (reference sequence). The DNA of the CDR3 is TGTGCCAGCAGCTGGGGGACTAGAGTCGAAAAACTGTTTTTT. Its protein product is CASSWGTRVEKLFF.

The V gene is TRBV9, the J gene TRBJ2-7; tentatively, D is TRBD2 (7 bases). The germline V and J ends were trimmed by 1 base and 11 bases, with 40 bases remaining between them. The CDR3 contains 21 residues. Germline CDR1 reads SGDLS; CDR2 reads YYNGEE. CDR3 nucleotides: TGTGCCAGCAGCGTAAGAATGGGGGGTCGGACCAATTATCGGGGGGCACGTCCTAAGTACTTC. It codes for CASSVRMGGRTNYRGARPKYF.

Remarks on this clonotype: This may stem from a read error, because a much larger clone lies one nucleotide away. This CDR3 fails to terminate in the conserved phenylalanine or tryptophan, so it likely reflects a read error. The CDR3 bases are TGTGCCAGCAGCACCCGAGAGGGACTGCGAGAGACCCAGTACCTC. Its protein product is CASSTREGLRETQYL. This chain joins TRBV10-3 and TRBJ2-5, with D maybe TRBD2 (6 bases). The length of the CDR3 is 15 residues. Trimming pared 10 bases from V and 4 bases from J, leaving 22 bases between. The germline V gene has CDR1 ENHRY and CDR2 SYGVKD.